A selection of T cell receptor beta chains follows, all from one sample in a study of HIV-infected patients and healthy controls. Each CDR3 protein is one row after TCRdb ran MiXCR on the 5' RACE reads. The sample consists of around 2,300 distinct CDR3 sequences, 14% of them appearing once. The sequencing here drew on blood, taken during antiretroviral therapy. The receptors were sampled from an adult with HIV infection. CDR3s include the opening cysteine and the closing phenylalanine or tryptophan. A D gene is named only where the DNA matches it firmly. Not every row has a clone size; where given, it reads once, few, many or a size class.

- - TRBJ2-5 TRBV12-3/TRBV12-4 CASSSQGTRDGTQYF TGTGCCAGCAGTTCTCAGGGGACCCGTGATGGGACCCAGTACTTC
medium-sized TRBD1 TRBJ2-7 TRBV25-1 CASRDRGLGEQYF TGTGCCAGCAGGGACAGGGGGCTCGGCGAGCAGTACTTC
large - TRBJ2-6 TRBV6-5 CASSYSLRTGANVLTF TGTGCCAGCAGTTACTCGTTGAGAACTGGGGCCAACGTCCTGACTTTC
- - TRBJ2-7 TRBV11-3 CASSLWRQQYF TGTGCCAGCAGCTTATGGAGGCAGCAGTACTTC
medium-sized TRBD1 TRBJ1-2 TRBV6-1 CASRAGTAPAGYTF TGTGCCAGCAGAGCTGGGACAGCTCCGGCTGGCTACACCTTC
medium-sized - TRBJ1-5 TRBV7-2 CASSKIGQNQPQHF TGTGCCAGCAGCAAAATAGGACAGAATCAGCCCCAGCATTTT
- - TRBJ1-2 TRBV2 CVISSGYTF TGTGTCATCAGTTCTGGCTACACCTTC
medium-sized TRBD2 TRBJ2-3 TRBV6-4 CASSEGGRDTDTQYF TGTGCCAGCAGTGAAGGAGGGAGGGACACAGATACGCAGTATTTT
- TRBD1 TRBJ1-1 TRBV12-3/TRBV12-4 CASNSGGTEAFF TGTGCCAGCAATTCAGGGGGCACTGAAGCTTTCTTT
medium-sized - TRBJ1-4 TRBV12-3/TRBV12-4 CASSFRERNNEKLFF TGTGCCAGCAGTTTCAGGGAGCGGAATAATGAAAAACTGTTTTTT
medium-sized TRBD1 TRBJ1-1 TRBV5-1 CASSLEGAKNTEAFF TGCGCCAGCAGCTTGGAGGGGGCGAAGAACACTGAAGCTTTCTTT